This entry describes one TCR beta chain. This record belongs to a study of blood T cell repertoires in COVID-19. Sequenced by immunoSEQ multiplex PCR; TCRdb stores in-frame clones only, minus some. The sample includes 35,000 to 40,000 clones, almost 90% of them seen just once. Looked up from germline, CDR1 is SGHRS and CDR2 is YFSETQ. The CDR3 contains 13 residues. Between the trimmed V and J ends, which lost 9 bases and 1 base, there was a span of 12 bases. The sequence came from a man between 60 and 70 years old with active or convalescent COVID-19. Sequenced: peripheral blood. The chain couples TRBV5-1 to TRBJ2-3; D possibly corresponds to TRBD1 (6 bases). CDR3 amino acids: CATRTEGTDTQYF. DNA of the CDR3: TGCGCCACAAGGACAGAGGGCACAGATACGCAGTATTTT.